This TCR beta chain was documented in a study of blood T cell repertoires in COVID-19 (dated by TCRdb to 2018 to 2021). Broadly, across the study: Collaborator samples came from the United States, Italy and Spain and covered acute and convalescent phases of COVID-19. The material from the prospective study consisted of cDNA or gDNA derived from T cells, B-cell-depleted T cells, or PBMCs. Deeply sampled blood TCRbeta repertoires from subjects exposed to, actively infected with, or recovered from COVID-19 were included in the dataset. The repertoires were made available in a free public database intended to serve as a resource for research on the immune response to SARS-CoV-2. Samples were obtained from the ongoing ImmuneRACE study (first 160 participants) and from 1,000 to 1,500 subjects provided by 6 global collaborators. The sample metadata nearly always contained a de-identified subject ID, COVID-19 status, age in years and sex. Where available, HLA class I and class II types were taken from metadata supplied by the sample provider and were not determined by assay-based typing.

The immunoSEQ Assay, a bias-controlled multiplex PCR, was used to amplify TCRbeta CDR3 regions from genomic DNA. Per the source publication's procedure: The number of nucleated cells in each sample was estimated from the amplification of reference gene primers within the assay. To quantify the absolute abundance of each unique TCRbeta CDR3 rearrangement, sequence reads were collapsed and filtered. Productive Simpson clonality was computed per sample as the square root of Simpson's diversity index over productive rearrangements. The table was pulled from immuneACCESS by TCRdb, which kept in-frame rearrangements only. Such tables lose some clones; where checked, under half of the loss comes from unresolved V genes, and the rest has no known cause. From that table come the V and J calls and clone size; the DNA was used to work out D and trimming. Across this sample there are 180,000 or so clones, with roughly 73% seen only once. Of the sample, under 3.5% is held by the ten largest clones.

Collaborating institutions collected whole blood in K2EDTA tubes following their own protocols. For TCRbeta analysis, collaborators shipped samples as frozen whole blood, isolated PBMCs, or DNA extracted from either of those sample types. On this clone: Its binding antigen is unknown. Within one base of it there is no much larger clone, and no base qualities were kept.

The investigation overall reported the following: How much clinical and demographic metadata was included differed by source and by participant, and the metadata was provided uncurated.

What was sequenced was peripheral blood. This clonotype was sampled from a woman older than 75 with active or convalescent COVID-19.

The CDR3 protein is CASSLAMSFSGDQETQYF. The DNA sequence reads TGTGCCAGCAGCCTCGCGATGAGTTTTAGCGGGGACCAAGAGACCCAGTACTTC. The chain was built from TRBV14 and TRBJ2-5, and 8 junction bases match TRBD2. Clipping removes 4 bases from V and 0 bases from J, with 13 as the unmatched junction base count. CDR1 SGHDN and CDR2 FVKESK are derived from the germline V gene. The CDR3, from cysteine to phenylalanine, totals 18 residues. Of the read, only the CDR3 DNA is kept; its 54 bases are in frame from base 1.